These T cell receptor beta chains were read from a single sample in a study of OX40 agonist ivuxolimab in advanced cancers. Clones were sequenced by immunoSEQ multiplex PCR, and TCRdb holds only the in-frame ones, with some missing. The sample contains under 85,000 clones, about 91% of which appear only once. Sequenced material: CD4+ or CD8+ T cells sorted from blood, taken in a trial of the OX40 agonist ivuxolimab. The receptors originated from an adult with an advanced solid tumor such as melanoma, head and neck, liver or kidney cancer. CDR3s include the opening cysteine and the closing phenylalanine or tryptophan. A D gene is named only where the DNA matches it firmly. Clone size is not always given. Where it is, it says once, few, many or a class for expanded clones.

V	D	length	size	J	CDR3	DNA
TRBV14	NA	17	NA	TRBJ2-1	CASSQEGQLGTYNEQFF	TGTGCCAGCAGCCAAGAAGGGCAGCTGGGGACCTACAATGAGCAGTTCTTC
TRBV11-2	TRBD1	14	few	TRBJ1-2	CASTLITGGIGYTF	TGTGCCAGCACCTTAATCACAGGGGGTATCGGCTACACCTTC
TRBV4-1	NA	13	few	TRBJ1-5	CASSLSRNQPQHF	TGCGCCAGCAGCCTGTCCCGCAATCAGCCCCAGCATTTT
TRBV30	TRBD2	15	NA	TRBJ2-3	CAWSPGTSYTDTQYF	TGTGCCTGGAGTCCCGGGACTAGCTACACAGATACGCAGTATTTT
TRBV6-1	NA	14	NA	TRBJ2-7	CASSPSRAALEQYF	TGTGCCAGCAGTCCCTCCCGGGCCGCCCTCGAGCAGTACTTC
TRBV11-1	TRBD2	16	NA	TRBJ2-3	CASSLGAGGPTDTQYF	TGTGCCAGCAGCTTAGGAGCGGGGGGTCCCACAGATACGCAGTATTTT
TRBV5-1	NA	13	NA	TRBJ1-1	CASSLVGGAEAFF	TGCGCCAGCAGCTTGGTTGGGGGGGCTGAAGCTTTCTTT
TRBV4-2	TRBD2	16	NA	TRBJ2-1	CASSQDLGGAYNEQFF	TGTGCCAGCAGCCAAGATTTGGGGGGGGCCTACAATGAGCAGTTCTTC
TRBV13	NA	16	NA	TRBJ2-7	CASSLSPSGETYEQYF	TGTGCCAGCAGCTTATCCCCCTCGGGGGAGACCTACGAGCAGTACTTC
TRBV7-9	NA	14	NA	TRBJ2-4	CASSLGGTTNIQYF	TGTGCCAGCAGCTTAGGGGGAACTACAAACATTCAGTACTTC
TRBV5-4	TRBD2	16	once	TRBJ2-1	CASSLSGSGGYNEQFF	TGTGCCAGCAGCTTGTCAGGTAGCGGGGGATACAATGAGCAGTTCTTC
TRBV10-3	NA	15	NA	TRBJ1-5	CAISEQVASGQPQHF	TGTGCCATCAGTGAGCAGGTGGCCAGCGGTCAGCCCCAGCATTTT
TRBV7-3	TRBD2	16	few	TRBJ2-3	CASSPRLAGMGDTQYF	TGTGCCAGCAGCCCCCGACTAGCGGGGATGGGAGATACGCAGTATTTT
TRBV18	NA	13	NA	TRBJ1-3	CASSPGRQNTIYF	TGTGCCAGCTCGCCGGGACGGCAAAACACCATATATTTT
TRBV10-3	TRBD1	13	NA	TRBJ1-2	CAISVDRGYGYTF	TGTGCCATCAGTGTAGACAGGGGCTATGGCTACACCTTC
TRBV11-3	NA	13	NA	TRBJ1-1	CASSSTGSSEAFF	TGTGCCAGCAGCTCAACAGGGAGTTCCGAAGCTTTCTTT
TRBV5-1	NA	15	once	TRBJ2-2	CASSLGGQHTGELFF	TGCGCCAGCAGCTTGGGAGGACAGCACACCGGGGAGCTGTTTTTT
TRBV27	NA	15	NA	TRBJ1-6	CASRQWTSYNSPLHF	TGTGCCAGCCGGCAATGGACCTCCTATAATTCACCCCTCCACTTT
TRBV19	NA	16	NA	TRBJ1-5	CASSPQKGSGNQPQHF	TGTGCCAGTAGTCCCCAAAAGGGAAGTGGCAATCAGCCCCAGCATTTT
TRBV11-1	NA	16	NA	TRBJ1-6	CASSLGLRGAGSPLHF	TGTGCCAGCAGCTTAGGTTTAAGAGGAGCAGGTTCACCCCTCCACTTT
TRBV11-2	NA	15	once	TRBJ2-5	CASSLYRGAAETQYF	TGTGCCAGCAGCTTATACCGGGGGGCTGCGGAGACCCAGTACTTC
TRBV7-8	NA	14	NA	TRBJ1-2	CASSLAPINYGYTF	TGTGCCAGCAGCTTAGCCCCGATTAACTATGGCTACACCTTC
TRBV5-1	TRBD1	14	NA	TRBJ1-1	CASSLTRDSTEAFF	TGCGCCAGCAGCTTGACGCGGGACAGCACTGAAGCTTTCTTT
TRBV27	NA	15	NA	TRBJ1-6	CASTRGGRTNSPLHF	TGTGCCAGCACCCGTGGGGGGAGGACTAATTCACCCCTCCACTTT
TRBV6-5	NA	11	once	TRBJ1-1	CASLERGEAFF	TGTGCCAGTCTGGAGAGAGGAGAAGCTTTCTTT
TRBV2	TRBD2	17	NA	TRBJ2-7	CASSEHSGGADRYEQYF	TGTGCCAGCAGTGAACACAGCGGGGGGGCCGATCGCTATGAGCAGTACTTC
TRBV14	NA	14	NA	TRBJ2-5	CASSSSRGSETQYF	TGTGCCAGCAGCTCCTCCCGTGGTAGCGAGACCCAGTACTTC
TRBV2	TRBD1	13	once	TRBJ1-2	CASSPGGALGYTF	TGTGCCAGCAGCCCAGGGGGGGCGCTTGGCTACACCTTC
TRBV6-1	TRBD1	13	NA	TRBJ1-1	CASSSDRGQRTFF	TGTGCCAGCAGTTCTGACAGGGGCCAGCGGACTTTCTTT
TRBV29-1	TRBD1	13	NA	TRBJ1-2	CSVAQTGGYGYTF	TGCAGCGTTGCCCAGACAGGGGGCTATGGCTACACCTTC